The next 8 T cell receptor beta chains were all read from a single sample in a study of blood T cell repertoires in COVID-19. Libraries were prepared by immunoSEQ multiplex PCR; TCRdb keeps only in-frame clonotypes and omits some of them. Here the sample spans some 78,000 clones, over 80% being singletons. Sequencing used peripheral blood. Receptors were obtained from a man aged 55 to 70 with active or convalescent COVID-19.

The rearrangement joins TRBV18 to TRBJ2-5, with TRBD2 matching 11 bases. In germline, CDR1 is KGHSH, CDR2 LQKENI. The CDR3 is 16 residues long. The V gene end was trimmed by 1 base and the J gene end by 3 bases; junction bases not matched to a gene: 4. The CDR3 nucleotides are TGTGCCAGCTCACCACTTGGGACTAGCGGTGAAGAGACCCAGTACTTC. As protein: CASSPLGTSGEETQYF.

The rearrangement joins TRBV10-2 to TRBJ2-3; D is uncertain. V lost 0 bases to trimming and J lost 3 bases, with 7 bases between them. CDR3 length: 14 residues. Germline lookup yields CDR1 WSHSY and CDR2 SAAADI. CDR3 coding DNA: TGCGCCAGCAGTGAGTCATGGAGAACAGATACGCAGTATTTT. Residues: CASSESWRTDTQYF.

The gene calls are TRBV12-3 or TRBV12-4 and TRBJ2-3; D gene unclear. V was cut by 4 bases and J by 10 bases, with 9 bases left in between. CDR3 size: 11 residues. The CDR3 coding sequence is TGTGCCAGCAGTTCCGTTACAGCGCAGTATTTT. Translation: CASSSVTAQYF.

This chain joins TRBV9 and TRBJ1-1; 8 bases match TRBD1. The germline V gene has CDR1 SGDLS and CDR2 YYNGEE. V shed 0 bases and J 4 bases; nucleotides not matched to a gene: 5. The CDR3 runs to 15 residues. The CDR3 DNA reads as TGTGCCAGCAGCGTAGATGACAGGGGTGTCACTGAAGCTTTCTTT. Its protein is CASSVDDRGVTEAFF.

The genes are TRBV7-2 and TRBJ1-1; TRBD1 agrees at 7 bases. The CDR3 is 15 amino acids. Germline lookup yields CDR1 SGHTA and CDR2 FQGNSA. V dropped 0 bases and J dropped 1; count of bases not matched to a gene: 2. The CDR3 protein is CASSLAGQTNTEAFF. The CDR3 DNA follows: TGTGCCAGCAGCTTAGCGGGACAGACGAACACTGAAGCTTTCTTT.

The chain combines TRBV10-3 with TRBJ2-2; maybe TRBD2 (6 bases). V was trimmed by 10 bases and J by 3 bases, leaving 12 bases between them. Germline CDR1 and CDR2: ENHRY and SYGVKD. The CDR3 extends over 13 amino acids. Here the CDR3 DNA reads TGTGCCACCACTCCGGGGGACACCGGGGAGCTGTTTTTT. Translated, it gives CATTPGDTGELFF.

The gene calls are TRBV4-1 and TRBJ1-2, with 7 bases matching TRBD1. Looked up from germline, CDR1 is MGHRA and CDR2 is YSYEKL. CDR3 length: 16 residues. V lost 1 base, J lost 8 bases, and 13 bases stayed unmatched. CDR3 sequence reads: CASSQGQGGIIGGYTF. The CDR3 DNA reads TGCGCCAGCAGCCAAGGACAGGGCGGGATTATAGGAGGCTACACCTTC.

V usage is TRBV30 and J usage is TRBJ1-3; 9 bases align to TRBD1. The CDR3 contains 15 residues. V shed 0 bases and J 7 bases; nucleotides not matched to a gene: 7. Germline V gene data show CDR1 as GTSNPN and CDR2 as SVGIG (reference sequence). DNA for the CDR3: TGTGCCTGGAGTGTACTGGGACAGGGATGGAACACCATATATTTT. It translates to CAWSVLGQGWNTIYF.